These 27 T cell receptor beta chains came from one sample sequenced in a study of graft-versus-host responses after intestinal transplantation. These receptors have no known antigen. The method was immunoSEQ multiplex PCR; TCRdb's version includes in-frame clones alone and lacks a portion of them. The data show 25,000 to 35,000 clones, with 70% to 85% seen just once and approximately 20% held by the top ten. The sequenced sample was unstimulated CD8+ T cells sorted from spleen or lymph node cells, obtained before intestinal transplant. The receptor source for this set is a human donor who received an intestinal transplant.

The chain couples TRBV7-9 to TRBJ2-1; TRBD2 matches 10 bases. The CDR3 extends over 19 amino acids. Germline-derived CDR1 and CDR2 are SEHNR and FQNEAQ (reference sequence). V shed 3 bases and J 2 bases; nucleotides not matched to a gene: 13. The CDR3 reads CASSFGLAGASPTYNEQFF. The CDR3 nucleotides read TGTGCCAGCAGCTTCGGCCTAGCGGGAGCTTCGCCGACCTACAATGAGCAGTTCTTC.

This rearrangement joins TRBV5-1 to TRBJ2-3; TRBD2 matches 14 bases. J gave up 0 bases and V 4 bases, and 4 bases lay outside the gene matches. CDR3 length equals 17 residues. Germline V gives CDR1 SGHRS, CDR2 YFSETQ. The CDR3 coding sequence is TGCGCCAGCAGCCCGGGACTAGCGGGGGTTAGCACAGATACGCAGTATTTT. As protein: CASSPGLAGVSTDTQYF. Filled out from reference TRBV5-1 and TRBJ2-3, the complete variable domain reads KAGVTQTPRYLIKTRGQQVTLSCSPISGHRSVSWYQQTPGQGLQFLFEYFSETQRNKGNFPGRFSGRQFSNSRSEMNVSTLELGDSALYLCASSPGLAGVSTDTQYFGPGTRLTVL.

This chain connects TRBV21-1 to TRBJ2-5; whether TRBD1, the table's D call, matches the DNA was not checked. TRBV21-1 represents a pseudogene. The CDR3 has 18 residues. The CDR3 DNA reads as TGTGCCAGCAAGTCCCCACAGGGGGACCTTACTACCCAAGAGACCCAGTACTTC. This codes for CASKSPQGDLTTQETQYF.

This clone was picked up a small number of times. The rearrangement links TRBV4-1 to TRBJ2-1; 7 bases agree with TRBD1. The CDR3 extends over 16 amino acids. Trimming cost V 0 bases and J 6 bases; bases outside gene matches: 8. Germline V gene data show CDR1 as MGHRA and CDR2 as YSYEKL. The CDR3 reads CASSQEVQGVFNEQFF. The CDR3 DNA is TGCGCCAGCAGCCAAGAGGTGCAGGGGGTTTTCAATGAGCAGTTCTTC.

This rearrangement joins TRBV28 to TRBJ2-7; tentatively, D is TRBD1 (6 bases). Between the trimmed V and J ends, which lost 3 bases and 2 bases, there was a span of 11 bases. CDR3 length: 14 amino acids. The germline gives CDR1 MDHEN, CDR2 SYDVKM. CDR3: CASSFQGLAYEQYF. The CDR3, as DNA: TGTGCCAGCAGTTTCCAGGGGTTGGCCTACGAGCAGTACTTC. The full variable domain, rest sourced from reference TRBV28 and TRBJ2-7, is DVKVTQSSRYLVKRTGEKVFLECVQDMDHENMFWYRQDPGLGLRLIYFSYDVKMKEKGDIPEGYSVSREKKERFSLILESASTNQTSMYLCASSFQGLAYEQYFGPGTRLTVT.

In DNA, the CDR3 is TGTGCCAGCAGCTCACCCCCTCGGGGGAGCACCGGGGAGCTGTTTTTT. This gives the protein CASSSPPRGSTGELFF. This rearrangement joins TRBV7-9 to TRBJ2-2; maybe TRBD2 (6 bases). The germline V gene encodes CDR1 SEHNR and CDR2 FQNEAQ (reference sequence). The length of the CDR3 is 16 residues. The V and J ends lost 4 bases and 4 bases respectively, with 16 bases between them.

The V gene is TRBV9, the J gene TRBJ2-7, with D possibly matching TRBD1 (6 bases). CDR1 SGDLS and CDR2 YYNGEE come from the germline V gene. This CDR3 spans 14 amino acids. Trimming pared 0 bases from V and 5 bases from J, leaving 12 bases between. In DNA, the CDR3 is TGTGCCAGCAGCGTAGCGGTCAGGGGTAACGAGCAGTACTTC. It is translated as CASSVAVRGNEQYF.

V gene TRBV6-1 combines with J gene TRBJ2-1, with TRBD2 as a possible D gene (5 bases). CDR1 is MNHNS, CDR2 SASEGT, per germline. The CDR3 has 15 residues. V lost 7 bases and J lost 0, with 13 bases in between. CDR3 residues: CASTGGSNSYNEQFF. The CDR3, as DNA: TGTGCCAGCACTGGCGGGTCGAACTCCTACAATGAGCAGTTCTTC.

The chain combines TRBV27 with TRBJ2-1; 11 bases fit TRBD2. Trimming at V came to 5 bases and at J to 9 bases, leaving 9 bases not matched to a gene. Germline CDR1 and CDR2: MNHEY and SMNVEV (reference sequence). The CDR3 runs to 15 residues. The CDR3 here is CASSRLAGGHSEQFF. The CDR3 DNA is TGTGCCAGCAGTCGCCTAGCGGGAGGACACAGTGAGCAGTTCTTC.

The V call is TRBV7-8, the J call TRBJ2-5, with 7 positions matching TRBD2. V was pared by 3 bases and J by 4 bases, with 8 bases of the junction left unmatched. The CDR3 length is 15 residues. Germline V gene data show CDR1 as SGHVS and CDR2 as FQNEAQ. CDR3 in DNA: TGTGCCAGCAGCTTGTTGCGAGGGAGGGGAGAGACCCAGTACTTC. This encodes CASSLLRGRGETQYF.

The V and J genes are TRBV6-4 and TRBJ2-1; 10 bases fit TRBD2. V was pared by 0 bases and J by 5 bases, with 1 base of the junction left unmatched. Germline values: CDR1 MRHNA, CDR2 SNTAGT. This CDR3 comprises 15 residues. The CDR3 here is CASSDSTSGHNEQFF. CDR3 DNA: TGTGCCAGCAGTGACTCGACTAGCGGGCACAATGAGCAGTTCTTC.

V gene TRBV19 combines with J gene TRBJ2-6, with D perhaps matching TRBD2 (5 bases). Germline V CDR1 and CDR2: LNHDA, SQIVND (reference sequence). With 2 bases removed from V and 1 base from J, the gap between germline ends came to 6 bases. This CDR3 region has 15 residues. This chain's CDR3 is CASSILASGANVLTF. CDR3 DNA: TGTGCCAGTAGTATACTAGCTTCTGGGGCCAACGTCCTGACTTTC.

The chain recombines TRBV23-1 with TRBJ1-1; TRBD1 matches 8 bases. TRBV23-1 is an ORF for which the function is uncertain. The V and J ends lost 6 bases and 5 bases, in that order; junction bases with no gene match: 17. This CDR3 contains 17 residues. CDR3 sequence (DNA): TGCGCCAGCAGCCGGGACAGGCGGTCCCGGTCGACAACTGAAGCTTTCTTT. It translates to CASSRDRRSRSTTEAFF.

The rearrangement links TRBV5-5 to TRBJ2-7, with no clear D. The CDR3 is 13 residues long. CDR1 is SGHKS, CDR2 YYEKEE, per germline (reference sequence). Deletions cut 2 bases from V and 0 bases from J, with 6 bases between. The CDR3 DNA reads as TGTGCCAGCAGCTTTACTGGCTCCTACGAGCAGTACTTC. This translates into CASSFTGSYEQYF.

By sample share, this clone is medium-sized. This chain connects TRBV5-4 to TRBJ1-1; TRBD1 might be the D (6 bases). CDR3 size: 13 residues. CDR1 and CDR2 (germline): SGHNT, YYREEE (reference sequence). V dropped 4 bases and J dropped 1 base, with 8 bases sitting between them. The CDR3 DNA sequence: TGTGCCAGCAGCCTGACAGGGAACACTGAAGCTTTCTTT. This sequence encodes CASSLTGNTEAFF. The complete variable domain, with remaining parts taken from reference TRBV5-4 and TRBJ1-1, reads ETGVTQSPTHLIKTRGQQVTLRCSSQSGHNTVSWYQQALGQGPQFIFQYYREEENGRGNFPPRFSGLQFPNYSSELNVNALELDDSALYLCASSLTGNTEAFFGQGTRLTVV.

The chain has TRBV10-3 and TRBJ2-5; 7 nucleotides agree with TRBD1. Germline loops: CDR1 ENHRY, CDR2 SYGVKD. The junction had 2 bases not matched to a gene; V was cut back by 1 base and J by 3 bases. The CDR3 has 14 residues. The DNA for the CDR3 is TGTGCCATCAGTGAGTGGCAGGGGGAAGAGACCCAGTACTTC. Translating it yields CAISEWQGEETQYF.

The gene calls are TRBV7-9 and TRBJ1-6; 8 nucleotides align to TRBD1. CDR1 is SEHNR, CDR2 FQNEAQ, per germline (reference sequence). This CDR3 comprises 14 residues. V lost 6 bases, J lost 9 bases, and 7 bases stayed unmatched. The CDR3 DNA reads as TGTGCCAGCAGTGAGGTGACAGGGGTTTCACCCCTCCACTTT. Translation gives CASSEVTGVSPLHF.

The DNA for the CDR3 is TGTGCCAGCAGTGGCCTAGAAAAGACCCAGTACTTC. Translation gives CASSGLEKTQYF. The rearrangement uses TRBV2 and TRBJ2-5, with no clear D. Trimming pared 4 bases from V and 6 bases from J, leaving 9 bases between. Germline V gene lookup returns CDR1 SNHLY and CDR2 FYNNEI. The CDR3 is made up of 12 amino acids. Full variable domain (outside the CDR3, taken from reference TRBV2 and TRBJ2-5): EPEVTQTPSHQVTQMGQEVILRCVPISNHLYFYWYRQILGQKVEFLVSFYNNEISEKSEIFDDQFSVERPDGSNFTLKIRSTKLEDSAMYFCASSGLEKTQYFGPGTRLLVL.

V usage is TRBV11-1 and J usage is TRBJ2-7, with 12 bases lining up with TRBD2. CDR1 is SGHAT and CDR2 is FQDESV in the germline V gene (reference sequence). V gave up 4 bases and J gave up 4 bases; unmatched junction bases: 5. The CDR3 is made up of 15 amino acids. CDR3 residues: CASSSTSGSKYEQYF. In nucleotides, the CDR3 is TGTGCCAGCAGCTCGACTAGCGGGAGTAAATACGAGCAGTACTTC.

The chain links TRBV7-3 to TRBJ2-3; tentatively, D is TRBD2 (6 bases). CDR3 size: 15 residues. The germline CDR1 and CDR2 sequences are SGHTA and FQGTGA. Trimming shortened V by 2 bases and J by 0 bases, and 9 bases separated the two germline ends. The CDR3 spells CASSLFGTSTDTQYF. The CDR3 DNA reads as TGTGCCAGCAGCTTATTTGGGACTAGCACAGATACGCAGTATTTT. Filled out from reference TRBV7-3 and TRBJ2-3, the complete variable domain reads GAGVSQTPSNKVTEKGKYVELRCDPISGHTALYWYRQSLGQGPEFLIYFQGTGAADDSGLPNDRFFAVRPEGSVSTLKIQRTERGDSAVYLCASSLFGTSTDTQYFGPGTRLTVL.

CDR3 loop: CASSFKKHNEQFF. In DNA form, the CDR3 reads TGTGCCAGCAGCTTTAAAAAGCACAATGAGCAGTTCTTC. The chain couples TRBV7-9 to TRBJ2-1; D call uncertain. The germline V gene encodes CDR1 SEHNR and CDR2 FQNEAQ (reference sequence). Trimming cost V 3 bases and J 5 bases, with 8 bases left between them. The CDR3 has 13 residues.

The J gene is TRBJ2-3, the V gene TRBV5-1, with TRBD2 matching 12 bases. The junction had 5 bases not matched to a gene; V was cut back by 0 bases and J by 0 bases. This CDR3 contains 18 residues. CDR1 is SGHRS and CDR2 is YFSETQ in the germline V gene. DNA of the CDR3: TGCGCCAGCAGCTTGGTCGGACTAGCGGGGCCTAGCACAGATACGCAGTATTTT. It codes for CASSLVGLAGPSTDTQYF.

The chain has TRBV5-5 and TRBJ1-2; TRBD1 agrees at 8 bases. The V segment lost 0 bases and the J segment 0 bases; nucleotides outside the gene matches: 7. Germline assignment: CDR1 SGHKS and CDR2 YYEKEE (reference sequence). The CDR3 is 17 amino acids. Here the CDR3 DNA reads TGTGCCAGCAGCTTGGGGACAGGGACGACCGCTAACTATGGCTACACCTTC. It encodes CASSLGTGTTANYGYTF.

The chain uses TRBV10-3 and TRBJ2-4; TRBD2 is a possible D gene (6 bases). CDR1 is ENHRY and CDR2 is SYGVKD in the germline V gene. The CDR3 totals 16 residues. V dropped 2 bases and J dropped 5 bases, with 16 bases sitting between them. CDR3 in DNA: TGTGCCATCAGTGAGAACCCGGGGGAAGGCCAAAACATTCAGTACTTC. This sequence encodes CAISENPGEGQNIQYF.

The chain links TRBV19 to TRBJ2-1; a possible D gene is TRBD2 (6 bases). Germline lookup yields CDR1 LNHDA and CDR2 SQIVND (reference sequence). The germline V and J ends were trimmed by 10 bases and 7 bases, with 14 bases remaining between them. The CDR3 loop spans 12 amino acids. The CDR3 protein is CATKKGGNEQFF. CDR3 coding DNA: TGTGCCACCAAAAAAGGAGGGAATGAGCAGTTCTTC.

This clone occurred a few times. The rearrangement links TRBV6-1 to TRBJ1-1; 7 bases line up with TRBD1. V shed 6 bases and J 5 bases; nucleotides not matched to a gene: 6. This CDR3 has 13 amino acids. CDR1 MNHNS and CDR2 SASEGT come from the germline V gene. CDR3 protein: CASRTGLGTEAFF. In DNA, the CDR3 is TGTGCCAGCAGGACAGGGTTAGGGACTGAAGCTTTCTTT.

The chain recombines TRBV25-1 with TRBJ2-6; TRBD2 aligns across 7 bases. The CDR3 is 16 amino acids. Per germline, CDR1 MGHDK and CDR2 SYGVNS. The trim removed 1 base at V and 4 bases at J, leaving 4 bases unmatched. CDR3 coding DNA: TGTGCCAGCAGTGAATGGGGGGGTGCGGGGGCCAACGTCCTGACTTTC. This gives the protein CASSEWGGAGANVLTF.